The 2 T cell receptor beta chains below all came from one sample that was sequenced in a study of glioma-infiltrating T cells after dendritic cell vaccination. Sequencing was performed with immunoSEQ multiplex PCR; in TCRdb, only in-frame clones are kept and a portion is missing. The sample shows 50,000 to 75,000 clones, roughly 84% of them seen only once. The time point denotes: after dendritic cell vaccination, including at tumor progression/relapse. The sequences come from blood, collected after dendritic cell vaccination. The receptors stem from a human donor with glioblastoma.

The V call is TRBV6-5, the J call TRBJ1-3, with D perhaps matching TRBD1 (6 bases). The CDR3 is 15 amino acids. The germline V and J ends were trimmed by 8 bases and 0 bases, with 14 bases remaining between them. CDR1 is MNHEY, CDR2 SVGAGI, per germline. The chain's CDR3 is CASGRGGTSGNTIYF. In nucleotides, the CDR3 is TGTGCCAGCGGAAGGGGGGGGACCTCTGGAAACACCATATATTTT.

This clone was picked up one time. The V call is TRBV11-1, the J call TRBJ2-3; D may be TRBD1 (6 bases). The V gene lost 5 bases and the J gene lost 2 bases, with 14 bases spanning the gap. This CDR3 has 15 amino acids. In germline, CDR1 is SGHAT, CDR2 FQDESV (reference sequence). The CDR3 sequence is CASSVSGTHTDTQYF. CDR3 nucleotides: TGTGCCAGCAGCGTTTCCGGGACACACACAGATACGCAGTATTTT. Supplemented by reference TRBV11-1 and TRBJ2-3, the full variable domain reads EAEVAQSPRYKITEKSQAVAFWCDPISGHATLYWYRQILGQGPELLVQFQDESVVDDSQLPKDRFSAERLKGVDSTLKIQPAELGDSAMYLCASSVSGTHTDTQYFGPGTRLTVL.